What follows are 16 T cell receptor beta chains derived from one specimen sequenced in a study of blood T cells in healthy people across ages. It was with a sample-barcoded 5' primer and a J-beta primer mix that a second PCR of about 6 to 12 cycles was run. MiXCR was run by TCRdb on the 5' RACE reads, yielding one entry per CDR3 protein. The sample shows 1.5 million to 2 million distinct CDR3 sequences, roughly two fifths of them seen only once. What was sequenced was blood. These receptors all come from a human donor in good health.

This clonotype has just a few counts. This sequence joins TRBV5-6 and TRBJ2-7, with a possible D match to TRBD1 (6 bases). Trimming took off 1 base at V and 6 bases at J, with 11 bases between the two ends. The V gene's germline CDR1 is SGHDT and CDR2 YYEEEE. The CDR3 sequence is 13 residues long. The CDR3 region has the DNA TGTGCCAGCAGCTTGTTTTCAGGGGTCGAGCAGTACTTC. This sequence encodes CASSLFSGVEQYF.

V gene TRBV12-3 or TRBV12-4 combines with J gene TRBJ2-5, with D hard to call. V was trimmed by 4 bases and J by 0 bases, leaving 9 bases between them. This CDR3 comprises 14 residues. For the CDR3, the DNA is TGTGCCAGCAGTTCCTGGAAATACCAAGAGACCCAGTACTTC. Protein product: CASSSWKYQETQYF.

This chain joins TRBV28 and TRBJ2-5, with D maybe TRBD2 (5 bases). Germline CDR1 MDHEN, CDR2 SYDVKM. The CDR3 contains 12 residues. V lost 6 bases to trimming and J lost 4 bases, with 9 bases between them. The CDR3 region has the DNA TGTGCCAGCAGGGGGAGTTTAGAGACCCAGTACTTC. It specifies CASRGSLETQYF.

The table lists this clonotype with a few counts. The chain links TRBV5-1 to TRBJ1-2, with TRBD1 matching over 8 bases. The CDR3 is 15 amino acids. Germline CDR1 reads SGHRS; CDR2 reads YFSETQ. V trimming: 5 bases; J trimming: 5 bases; junction bases outside the gene matches: 11. The CDR3 region is CASSYSGGAGYGYTF. In DNA, the CDR3 is TGCGCCAGCAGTTACTCAGGGGGCGCCGGGTATGGCTACACCTTC. Supplemented by reference TRBV5-1 and TRBJ1-2, the full variable domain reads KAGVTQTPRYLIKTRGQQVTLSCSPISGHRSVSWYQQTPGQGLQFLFEYFSETQRNKGNFPGRFSGRQFSNSRSEMNVSTLELGDSALYLCASSYSGGAGYGYTFGSGTRLTVV.

This rearrangement joins TRBV5-1 to TRBJ1-2; a possible D gene is TRBD1 (5 bases). CDR1 and CDR2 (germline): SGHRS, YFSETQ. The ends were cut back, 0 bases at V and 7 bases at J, with 16 bases in the middle. The length of the CDR3 is 15 residues. CDR3 loop: CASSLGSSRGGGYTF. DNA for the CDR3: TGCGCCAGCAGCTTGGGTTCGTCTAGGGGAGGTGGCTACACCTTC.

This clonotype showed up just a few times. The genes are TRBV7-2 and TRBJ2-3, with 8 positions matching TRBD2. V was clipped by 4 bases and J by 10 bases; unmatched bases: 13. The germline V gene encodes CDR1 SGHTA and CDR2 FQGNSA. CDR3 size: 15 residues. CDR3 sequence (DNA): TGTGCCAGCAGCTCCCTGGGTAGCGGGGTTGAGGCGCAGTATTTT. As protein: CASSSLGSGVEAQYF.

This clonotype was picked up one time. The chain uses TRBV6-6 and TRBJ2-5, with TRBD1 matching over 7 bases. The J call could be wrong; TRBJ2-7 is a better fit for the DNA end. The CDR3 sequence is 16 residues long. The germline V gene has CDR1 MNHNY and CDR2 SVGAGI (reference sequence). CDR3 residues: CASSFSARDRSYEQYF. Here the CDR3 DNA reads TGTGCCAGCAGTTTCTCCGCCCGGGACAGATCATACGAGCAGTACTTC.

This clonotype was seen more than once but under ten times. DNA of the CDR3: TGTGCCAGCAGCGTAGGAGGATGGGAGACCCAGTACTTC. Its translation: CASSVGGWETQYF. J is TRBJ2-5 and V is TRBV9; unclear D gene. The CDR3 runs 13 residues. The germline V and J ends were trimmed by 0 bases and 5 bases, with 8 bases remaining between them. CDR1 and CDR2 from the germline V gene are SGDLS and YYNGEE.

Concerning this clonotype: Its ends do not fully match the called genes, so a read error is possible. The chain couples TRBV6-6 to TRBJ2-5; the D gene could be TRBD1 or TRBD2 (5 bases each). The CDR3 consists of 16 residues. Germline assignment: CDR1 MNHNY and CDR2 SVGAGI (reference sequence). CDR3 DNA sequence: TGTGCCAGCAGTTACTCGAGTGGGGGACGTGGGGAGACCCGGTACTTC. The encoded protein is CASSYSSGGRGETRYF.

The chain recombines TRBV7-3 with TRBJ2-1; TRBD2 matches 9 bases. V was clipped by 5 bases and J by 8 bases; unmatched bases: 4. Germline CDR1 and CDR2: SGHTA and FQGTGA. The CDR3 contains 13 residues. CDR3 nucleotide sequence: TGTGCCAGCAGCGAAGGACTAGCGTATGAGCAGTTCTTC. This translates into CASSEGLAYEQFF. The variable domain in full, with the rest retrieved from reference TRBV7-3 and TRBJ2-1, is GAGVSQTPSNKVTEKGKYVELRCDPISGHTALYWYRQSLGQGPEFLIYFQGTGAADDSGLPNDRFFAVRPEGSVSTLKIQRTERGDSAVYLCASSEGLAYEQFFGPGTRLTVL.

The genes are TRBV4-3 and TRBJ1-1, with D hard to call. Looked up from germline, CDR1 is LGHNA and CDR2 is YSLEER. V lost 3 bases and J 0 bases, leaving 8 bases between the germline ends. This CDR3 is built from 14 residues. The CDR3 nucleotides read TGCGCCAGCAGCCACGCGTTTATGAACACTGAAGCTTTCTTT. It translates to CASSHAFMNTEAFF.

Ten or more counts support this clonotype. The V call is TRBV29-1, the J call TRBJ2-1; no reliable D call. The CDR3 is made up of 11 amino acids. V lost 3 bases and J 4 bases, leaving 4 bases between the germline ends. Per germline, CDR1 SQVTM and CDR2 ANQGSEA. The CDR3 DNA is TGCAGCGTTGATTCTTACAATGAGCAGTTCTTC. It yields the protein CSVDSYNEQFF.

This clonotype was seen a single time. The gene calls are TRBV3-1 and TRBJ2-4; 9 bases line up with TRBD1. TRBJ2-7 explains the end of the DNA better; the J call may be wrong. The CDR3 contains 16 residues. Germline V gene lookup returns CDR1 LGHDT and CDR2 YNNKEL (reference sequence). The CDR3 protein is CASSPGQGMGPYEQYF. The CDR3, as DNA: TGTGCCAGCAGCCCTGGACAGGGGATGGGCCCTTACGAGCAGTACTTC.

The chain recombines TRBV11-3 with TRBJ2-4; no clear D. Trimming left V 6 bases short and J 1 base short, with 13 bases between. CDR1 is SGHNT and CDR2 is YENEEA in the germline V gene. The CDR3 has 15 amino acids. The CDR3 coding sequence is TGTGCCAGCAGTTATAGGGCCCCGGCCAAAAACATTCAGTACTTC. Translating it yields CASSYRAPAKNIQYF.

This clonotype was recorded at least ten times. The chain has TRBV29-1 and TRBJ2-7, with TRBD1 as a possible D gene (5 bases). In germline, CDR1 is SQVTM, CDR2 ANQGSEA. V lost 6 bases, J lost 2 bases, and 11 bases lay in between. The CDR3 extends over 12 amino acids. CDR3 sequence reads: CSVWTPAYEQYF. DNA for the CDR3: TGCAGCGTATGGACACCAGCCTACGAGCAGTACTTC.

This chain connects TRBV20-1 to TRBJ2-1, with 7 nucleotides matching TRBD1. The germline V gene has CDR1 DFQATT and CDR2 SNEGSKA (reference sequence). The junction had 2 bases not matched to a gene; V was cut back by 4 bases and J by 2 bases. The CDR3 runs to 13 residues. DNA of the CDR3: TGCAGTGCTATCCAGGGGGCCTACAATGAGCAGTTCTTC. It specifies CSAIQGAYNEQFF.